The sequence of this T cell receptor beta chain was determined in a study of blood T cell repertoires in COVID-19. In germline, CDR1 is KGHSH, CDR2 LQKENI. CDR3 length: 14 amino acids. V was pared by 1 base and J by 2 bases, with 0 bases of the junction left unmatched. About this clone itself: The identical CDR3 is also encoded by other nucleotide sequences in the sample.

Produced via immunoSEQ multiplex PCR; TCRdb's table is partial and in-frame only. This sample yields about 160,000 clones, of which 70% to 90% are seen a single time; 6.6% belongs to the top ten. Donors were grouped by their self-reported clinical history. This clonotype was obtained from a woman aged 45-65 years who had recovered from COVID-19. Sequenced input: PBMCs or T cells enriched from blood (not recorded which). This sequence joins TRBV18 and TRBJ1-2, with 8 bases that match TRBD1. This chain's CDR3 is CASSPRQGNYGYTF. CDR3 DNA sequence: TGTGCCAGCTCACCACGACAGGGGAACTATGGCTACACCTTC.